The T cell receptor beta chain under discussion was sequenced for a study of blood T cell repertoires in COVID-19. Profiled with immunoSEQ multiplex PCR; TCRdb holds only in-frame clones, not every one. The table records a few hundred thousand clones, 83% of them present only once. As regards this clone: Additional DNA sequences in this sample encode the identical CDR3.

CDR3 length equals 15 residues. Germline-derived CDR1 and CDR2 are SGHRS and YFSETQ. The V end lost 2 bases, the J end lost 0 bases, and 9 bases lay between the germline ends. This sequence joins TRBV5-1 and TRBJ1-3; D unclear. The source material was PBMCs or T cells enriched from blood (not recorded which). The sequence derives from a woman aged 45 to 65 who had recovered from COVID-19. The DNA of the CDR3 is TGCGCCAGCAGCTTACTCGGGGACTCTGGAAACACCATATATTTT. Translated: CASSLLGDSGNTIYF.